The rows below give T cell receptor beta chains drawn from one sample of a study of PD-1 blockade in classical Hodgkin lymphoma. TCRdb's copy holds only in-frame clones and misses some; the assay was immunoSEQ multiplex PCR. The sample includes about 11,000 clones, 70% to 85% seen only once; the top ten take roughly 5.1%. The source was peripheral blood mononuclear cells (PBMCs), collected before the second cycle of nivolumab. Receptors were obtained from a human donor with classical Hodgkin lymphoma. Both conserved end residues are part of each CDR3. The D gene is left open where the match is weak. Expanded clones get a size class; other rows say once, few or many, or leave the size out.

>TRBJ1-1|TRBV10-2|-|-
TGCGCCAGCCGTGGGGTTTACACTGAAGCTTTCTTT
CASRGVYTEAFF
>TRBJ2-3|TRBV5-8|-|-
TGTGCCAGCAGCTCCGGGAACAGCCTCACAGATACGCAGTATTTT
CASSSGNSLTDTQYF
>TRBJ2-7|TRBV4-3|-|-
TGCGCCAGCAGCCAAGAGTCCCGACAGTTTGGGGCCTACGAGCAGTACTTC
CASSQESRQFGAYEQYF
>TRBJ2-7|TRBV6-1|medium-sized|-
TGTGCCAGCAGTGACCGCCCGGAGGGGGGTTACGAGCAGTACTTC
CASSDRPEGGYEQYF
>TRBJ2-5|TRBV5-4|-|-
TGTGCCAGCAGCTATGCCGGGAAGTACCAAGAGACCCAGTACTTC
CASSYAGKYQETQYF
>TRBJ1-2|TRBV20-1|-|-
TGCAGTGCTCCAGACTTCTATGGCTACACCTTC
CSAPDFYGYTF
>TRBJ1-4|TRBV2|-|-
TGTGCCAGCAGTGAAATGGCCCGAGAAAAACTGTTTTTT
CASSEMAREKLFF
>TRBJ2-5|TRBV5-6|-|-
TGTGCCAGCAGCTTCCCGCCGGGGGCGAGGGAAGAGACCCAGTACTTC
CASSFPPGAREETQYF
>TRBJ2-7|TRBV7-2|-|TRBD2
TGTGCCAGCAGCTCCTATCTAGCGGACTCCTACGAGCAGTACTTC
CASSSYLADSYEQYF
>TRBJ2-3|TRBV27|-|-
TGTGCCAGCAGTTTCGTACGGGGACCCTCCACAGATACGCAGTATTTT
CASSFVRGPSTDTQYF
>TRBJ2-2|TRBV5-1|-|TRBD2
TGCGCCAGCAGCCTTGGACTAGCGGGGGGGCGAGGGCTGTTTTTT
CASSLGLAGGRGLFF
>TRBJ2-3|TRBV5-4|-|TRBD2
TGTGCCAGCAGCATCGGGACTAGCGGCATCACAGATACGCAGTATTTT
CASSIGTSGITDTQYF
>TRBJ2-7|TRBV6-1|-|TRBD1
TGTGCCAGCAGTGAATATCTCCGGGACAGGGGTGGCGAGCAGTACTTC
CASSEYLRDRGGEQYF
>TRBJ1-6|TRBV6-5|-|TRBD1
TGTGCCAGCAGTAGACAGGGTATTGATAATTCACCCCTCCACTTT
CASSRQGIDNSPLHF
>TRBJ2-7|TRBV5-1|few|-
TGCGCCAGCAGCCTGGACGGGTACGAGCAGTACTTC
CASSLDGYEQYF
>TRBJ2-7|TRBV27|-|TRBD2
TGTGCCAGCAGTACCGGGACTAGCGGGAGGTCCGAGCAGTACTTC
CASSTGTSGRSEQYF
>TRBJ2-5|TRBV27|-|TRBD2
TGTGCCAGCACCCCTTCGGGAGGGGAGACCCAGTACTTC
CASTPSGGETQYF
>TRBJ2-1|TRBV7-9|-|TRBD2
TGTGCCAGCAGCCAGATCGGGACTAGCGGCTTAAATGAGCAGTTCTTC
CASSQIGTSGLNEQFF